The TCR beta chain described here comes from a study of Graves' ophthalmopathy and Graves' hyperthyroidism. CDR1 and CDR2 from the germline V gene are GTSNPN and SVGIG (reference sequence). The V end was cut by 2 bases, the J end by 8 bases, with 13 bases between. The CDR3 covers 13 residues. Transcripts of RNA were the source for amplifying TCR beta CDR3 regions. RT-PCR was first run with HTBI primers, then multiplex PCR in a second round. TCRdb fed the multiplex PCR reads into MiXCR, producing one record per CDR3 protein. The data show hundreds of thousands of distinct CDR3 sequences, under 25% seen once.

The sequence came from a woman under 30 with stable Graves' hyperthyroidism. The chain recombines TRBV30 with TRBJ1-5; D unresolved. Sequenced input: peripheral blood. The DNA for the CDR3 is TGTGCCTGGAGTCTTGGAGTACGGAAGCCCCAGCATTTT. Translated: CAWSLGVRKPQHF.